Listed below are T cell receptor beta chains from one sample, sequenced in a study of PD-L1 blockade in urothelial cancer. Repertoires were generated with immunoSEQ multiplex PCR, while TCRdb's copy carries only in-frame clones and drops some. Of some 51,000 clones listed, 88% are singletons. This specimen consisted of PBMCs, obtained around atezolizumab (anti-PD-L1) treatment. The source is a man between 60 and 75 years old with urothelial cancer. CDR3s include the opening cysteine and the closing phenylalanine or tryptophan. The D gene is left open where the match is weak. Size values are once, few and many counts, or a class for expanded clones, and some rows have none.

TRBD1	TRBJ2-5	TRBV5-4	13	-	CASSRDRQETQYF	TGTGCCAGCAGCCGGGACAGACAAGAGACCCAGTACTTC
TRBD1	TRBJ2-7	TRBV5-1	15	-	CASSLVATGNYEQYF	TGCGCCAGCAGCTTGGTGGCGACAGGGAACTACGAGCAGTACTTC
TRBD1	TRBJ1-4	TRBV7-9	18	-	CASSFRTGGSSSNEKLFF	TGTGCCAGCAGCTTCAGGACAGGGGGATCGTCGTCTAATGAAAAACTGTTTTTT
-	TRBJ1-3	TRBV19	14	-	CASSTGEVGNTIYF	TGTGCCAGTAGTACAGGGGAAGTTGGAAACACCATATATTTT
-	TRBJ1-1	TRBV5-1	13	once	CASSPRGDTEAFF	TGCGCCAGCAGCCCACGGGGGGATACTGAAGCTTTCTTT
-	TRBJ2-3	TRBV10-3	13	-	CAISVTYTDTQYF	TGTGCCATCAGTGTAACCTACACAGATACGCAGTATTTT
-	TRBJ2-5	TRBV15	14	once	CATSRGGGQETQYF	TGTGCCACCAGCAGAGGGGGGGGGCAGGAGACCCAGTACTTC
TRBD1	TRBJ1-2	TRBV5-6	16	-	CASSFGTGGETGGYTF	TGTGCCAGCAGCTTCGGGACAGGGGGTGAAACGGGAGGCTACACCTTC
-	TRBJ1-2	TRBV7-9	17	-	CASSLGASSLTNYGYTF	TGTGCCAGCAGCTTAGGGGCATCCTCCCTTACTAACTATGGCTACACCTTC
TRBD1	TRBJ1-3	TRBV5-1	16	-	CASSPGTASSGNTIYF	TGCGCCAGCAGCCCGGGGACAGCATCCTCTGGAAACACCATATATTTT